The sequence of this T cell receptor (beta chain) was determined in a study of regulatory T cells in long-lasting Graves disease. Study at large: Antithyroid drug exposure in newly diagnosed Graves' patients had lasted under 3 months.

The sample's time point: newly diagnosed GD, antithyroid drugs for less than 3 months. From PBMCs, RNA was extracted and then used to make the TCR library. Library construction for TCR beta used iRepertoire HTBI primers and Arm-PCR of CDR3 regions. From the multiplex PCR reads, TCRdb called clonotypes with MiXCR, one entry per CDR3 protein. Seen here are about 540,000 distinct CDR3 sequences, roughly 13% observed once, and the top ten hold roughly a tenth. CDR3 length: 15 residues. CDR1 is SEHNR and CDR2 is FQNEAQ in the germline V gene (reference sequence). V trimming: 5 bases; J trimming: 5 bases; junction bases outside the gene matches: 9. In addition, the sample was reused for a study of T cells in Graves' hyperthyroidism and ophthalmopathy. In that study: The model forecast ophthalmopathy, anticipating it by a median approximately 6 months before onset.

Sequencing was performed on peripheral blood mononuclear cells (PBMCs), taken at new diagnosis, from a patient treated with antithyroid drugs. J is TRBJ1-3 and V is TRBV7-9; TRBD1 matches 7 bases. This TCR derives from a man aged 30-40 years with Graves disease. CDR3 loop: CASSLQQGSRNTIYF. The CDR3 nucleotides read TGTGCCAGCAGCCTACAACAGGGGTCAAGAAACACCATATATTTT.